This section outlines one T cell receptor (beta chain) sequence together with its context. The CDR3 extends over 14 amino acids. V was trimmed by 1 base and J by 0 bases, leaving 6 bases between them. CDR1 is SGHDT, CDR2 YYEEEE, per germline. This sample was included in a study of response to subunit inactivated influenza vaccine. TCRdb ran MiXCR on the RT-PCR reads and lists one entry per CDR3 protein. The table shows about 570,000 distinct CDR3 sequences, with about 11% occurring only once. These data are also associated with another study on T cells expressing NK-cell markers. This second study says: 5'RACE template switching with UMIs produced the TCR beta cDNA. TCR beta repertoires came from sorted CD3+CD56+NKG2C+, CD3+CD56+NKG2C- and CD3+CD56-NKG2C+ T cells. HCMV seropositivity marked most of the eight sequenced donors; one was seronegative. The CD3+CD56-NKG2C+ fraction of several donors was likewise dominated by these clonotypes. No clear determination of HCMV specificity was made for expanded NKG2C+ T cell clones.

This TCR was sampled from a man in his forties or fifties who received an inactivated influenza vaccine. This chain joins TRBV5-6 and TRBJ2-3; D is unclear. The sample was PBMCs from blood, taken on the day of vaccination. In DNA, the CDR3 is TGTGCCAGCAGCTTGCCCTATAGCACAGATACGCAGTATTTT. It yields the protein CASSLPYSTDTQYF. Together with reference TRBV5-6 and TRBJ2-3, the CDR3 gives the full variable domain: DAGVTQSPTHLIKTRGQQVTLRCSPKSGHDTVSWYQQALGQGPQFIFQYYEEEERQRGNFPDRFSGHQFPNYSSELNVNALLLGDSALYLCASSLPYSTDTQYFGPGTRLTVL.